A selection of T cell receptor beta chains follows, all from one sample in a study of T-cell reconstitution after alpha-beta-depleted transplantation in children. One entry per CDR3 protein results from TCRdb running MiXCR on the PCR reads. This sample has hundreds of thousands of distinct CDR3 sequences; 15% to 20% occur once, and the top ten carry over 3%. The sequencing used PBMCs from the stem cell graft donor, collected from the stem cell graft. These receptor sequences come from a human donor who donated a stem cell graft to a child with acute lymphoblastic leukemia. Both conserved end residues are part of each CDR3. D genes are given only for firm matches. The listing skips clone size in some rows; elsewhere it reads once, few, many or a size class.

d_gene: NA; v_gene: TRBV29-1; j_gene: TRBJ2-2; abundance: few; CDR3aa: CSARGGGGTGELFF; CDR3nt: TGCAGCGCTCGTGGGGGAGGGGGTACCGGGGAGCTGTTTTTT
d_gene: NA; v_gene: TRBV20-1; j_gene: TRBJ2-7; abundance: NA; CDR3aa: CSVRPQTRYEQYF; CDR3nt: TGCAGTGTTCGTCCCCAGACAAGGTACGAGCAGTACTTC
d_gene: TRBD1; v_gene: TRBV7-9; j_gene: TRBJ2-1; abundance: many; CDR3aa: CASSSGQGVDEQFF; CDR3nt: TGTGCCAGCAGCTCCGGACAGGGGGTCGATGAGCAGTTCTTC
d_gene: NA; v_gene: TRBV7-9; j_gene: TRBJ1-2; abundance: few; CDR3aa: CASSRDEAGEFGYTF; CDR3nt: TGTGCCAGCAGCAGAGACGAGGCAGGAGAATTCGGCTACACCTTC
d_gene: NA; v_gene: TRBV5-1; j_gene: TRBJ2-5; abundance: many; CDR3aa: CASSVAVAGETQYF; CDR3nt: TGCGCCAGCAGCGTGGCAGTCGCGGGTGAGACCCAGTACTTC
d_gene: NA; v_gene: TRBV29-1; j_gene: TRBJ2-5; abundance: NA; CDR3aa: CSVDEGYQETQYF; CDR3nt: TGCAGCGTTGACGAGGGTTATCAAGAGACCCAGTACTTC
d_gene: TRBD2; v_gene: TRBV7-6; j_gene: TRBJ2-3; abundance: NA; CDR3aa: CASGAGVLWDTQYF; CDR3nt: TGTGCCAGCGGAGCGGGAGTGTTGTGGGATACGCAGTATTTT
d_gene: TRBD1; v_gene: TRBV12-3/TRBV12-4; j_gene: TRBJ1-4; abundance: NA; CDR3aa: CASSPDRFNEKLFF; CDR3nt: TGTGCCAGCAGCCCGGACAGGTTCAATGAAAAACTGTTTTTT
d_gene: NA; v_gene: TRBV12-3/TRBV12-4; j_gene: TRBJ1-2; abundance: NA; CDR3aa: CASSLELSALNYGYTF; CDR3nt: TGTGCCAGCAGTTTAGAACTGAGTGCCTTAAACTATGGCTACACCTTC
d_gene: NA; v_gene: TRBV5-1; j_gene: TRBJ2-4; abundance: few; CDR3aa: CASSLTSQNIQYF; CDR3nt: TGCGCCAGCAGCTTGACGTCTCAAAACATTCAGTACTTC
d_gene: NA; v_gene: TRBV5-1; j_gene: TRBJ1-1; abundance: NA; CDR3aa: CASSLGVIRNLNTEAFF; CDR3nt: TGCGCCAGCAGCTTGGGAGTGATCCGAAACTTGAACACTGAAGCTTTCTTT
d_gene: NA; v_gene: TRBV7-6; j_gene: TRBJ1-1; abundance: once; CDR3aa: CASSPSVINTEAFF; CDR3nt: TGTGCCAGCAGCCCCTCAGTGATAAACACTGAAGCTTTCTTT
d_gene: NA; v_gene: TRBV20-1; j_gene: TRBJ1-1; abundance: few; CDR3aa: CSARDARTEAFF; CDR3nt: TGCAGTGCTAGGGACGCGAGGACTGAAGCTTTCTTT
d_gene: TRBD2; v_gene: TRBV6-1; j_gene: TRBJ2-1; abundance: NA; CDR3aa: CASSERTSGRGNEQFF; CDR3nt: TGTGCCAGCAGTGAGAGGACTAGCGGGAGAGGTAATGAGCAGTTCTTC
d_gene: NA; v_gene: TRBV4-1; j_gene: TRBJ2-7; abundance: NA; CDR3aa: CASSQLALSSYEQYF; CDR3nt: TGCGCCAGCAGCCAACTAGCTCTTAGCTCCTACGAGCAGTACTTC